The 21 T cell receptor beta chains in this list originate from one sample, sequenced in a study of T cell changes during pregnancy in multiple sclerosis. This table comes from immunoSEQ multiplex PCR, and its TCRdb copy is limited to in-frame clones, with some not included. This table has about 69,000 clones, roughly 88% appearing once. Specimen: peripheral blood, collected in the third trimester of pregnancy. Receptors originate from a female donor with multiple sclerosis, enrolled in a pregnancy study.

The rearrangement links TRBV7-9 to TRBJ2-1; D may be TRBD2 (6 bases). CDR3 length: 15 residues. Germline loops: CDR1 SEHNR, CDR2 FQNEAQ (reference sequence). Trimming pared 2 bases from V and 7 bases from J, leaving 15 bases between. The CDR3 coding sequence is TGTGCCAGCAGCTTATCCACCGGGACTCTAAATGAGCAGTTCTTC. Its protein product is CASSLSTGTLNEQFF.

The J gene is TRBJ1-4, the V gene TRBV6-1, with no clear D. Trimming took 2 bases from V and 10 from J, leaving 11 bases between them. CDR1 MNHNS and CDR2 SASEGT come from the germline V gene. This CDR3 is built from 13 residues. CDR3 amino acids: CASSERAVGKLFF. CDR3 DNA sequence: TGTGCCAGCAGTGAAAGAGCGGTTGGAAAACTGTTTTTT.

The rearrangement links TRBV6-6 to TRBJ1-6, with 7 bases aligning to TRBD1. The CDR3 totals 14 residues. CDR1 is MNHNY and CDR2 is SVGAGI in the germline V gene (reference sequence). Germline trimming cut 6 bases from V and 10 bases from J; bases unmatched to any gene: 9. CDR3 bases: TGTGCCAGCAGGACAACAGGGGAAGGATCACCCCTCCACTTT. Its protein is CASRTTGEGSPLHF.

The genes are TRBV6-5 and TRBJ1-2; D is unclear. Germline CDR1 and CDR2: MNHEY and SVGAGI. Trimming took 2 bases from V and 3 from J, leaving 10 bases between them. This CDR3 contains 14 residues. The CDR3 region has the DNA TGTGCCAGCAGTTACCAACCGTCGGACTATGGCTACACCTTC. It translates to CASSYQPSDYGYTF.

This chain connects TRBV29-1 to TRBJ1-1; a possible D gene is TRBD1 (5 bases). Germline lookup yields CDR1 SQVTM and CDR2 ANQGSEA. With 4 bases removed from V and 4 bases from J, the gap between germline ends came to 13 bases. The CDR3 covers 13 residues. The CDR3 region has the DNA TGCAGCGTTGGGGGGGTAGGTGGCACTGAAGCTTTCTTT. Protein sequence: CSVGGVGGTEAFF.

The CDR3 DNA sequence: TGTGCCAGCAGCCCCCGAGGGCCCCGGGAGGTTTACGAGCAGTACTTC. This gives the protein CASSPRGPREVYEQYF. The J gene is TRBJ2-7, the V gene TRBV9, with TRBD2 matching over 7 bases. CDR1 is SGDLS and CDR2 is YYNGEE in the germline V gene. Germline trimming cut 4 bases from V and 4 bases from J; bases unmatched to any gene: 14. The CDR3 length is 16 residues.

J is TRBJ2-7 and V is TRBV25-1, with D hard to call. Germline CDR1 is MGHDK and CDR2 is SYGVNS. CDR3 length equals 12 residues. With 11 bases removed from V and 0 bases from J, the gap between germline ends came to 11 bases. CDR3 sequence: CAAGRFSYEQYF. CDR3 sequence (DNA): TGTGCCGCCGGCAGGTTCTCCTACGAGCAGTACTTC.

This clone showed up just once. DNA for the CDR3: TGTGCCAGCAGCTGGGGGGGCGCCGGGGAGCTGTTTTTT. Residues: CASSWGGAGELFF. J is TRBJ2-2 and V is TRBV7-9; tentatively, D is TRBD2 (7 bases). The CDR3 is 13 amino acids. The V gene's germline CDR1 is SEHNR and CDR2 FQNEAQ (reference sequence). V was cut by 4 bases and J by 6 bases, with 9 bases left in between.

This chain joins TRBV5-1 and TRBJ2-1; 12 bases align to TRBD2. With 3 bases clipped from V and 7 bases from J, the junction kept 11 bases outside the gene matches. This CDR3 spans 17 amino acids. The germline CDR1 and CDR2 sequences are SGHRS and YFSETQ. CDR3 nucleotides: TGCGCCAGCAGCTCGAGACCTCTAGCGGGGGGGCCTAATGAGCAGTTCTTC. This translates into CASSSRPLAGGPNEQFF.

CDR3 amino acids: CASSGRGGSYNEQFF. In DNA, the CDR3 is TGTGCCAGCAGTGGGCGGGGAGGGTCCTACAATGAGCAGTTCTTC. The J gene is TRBJ2-1, the V gene TRBV5-8; 7 nucleotides agree with TRBD2. Germline CDR1 is SGHTS and CDR2 is YDEGEE. The CDR3 has 15 residues. J was trimmed by 1 base and V by 5 bases; bases with no gene match: 6.

The J gene is TRBJ1-2, the V gene TRBV7-3; 11 bases map to TRBD1. Germline V lookup: CDR1 SGHTA, CDR2 FQGTGA. The ends lost 1 base at V and 7 bases at J; junction bases unmatched: 5. The CDR3 loop spans 15 amino acids. CDR3 DNA sequence: TGTGCCAGCAGCTTAAGCGCCGGGACAGGGGGTGGCTACACCTTC. Residues: CASSLSAGTGGGYTF.

This clone was found once. The rearrangement uses TRBV5-4 and TRBJ2-1; the D gene is possibly TRBD2 (5 bases). Germline CDR1 and CDR2: SGHNT and YYREEE (reference sequence). This CDR3 is built from 16 residues. V gave up 9 bases and J gave up 0 bases, with 19 bases separating them. The CDR3 region has the DNA TGTGCCACACGGACTTCCGGGAAACACTCCTACAATGAGCAGTTCTTC. Its protein product is CATRTSGKHSYNEQFF. The entire variable domain, with the rest obtained from reference TRBV5-4 and TRBJ2-1, is as follows: ETGVTQSPTHLIKTRGQQVTLRCSSQSGHNTVSWYQQALGQGPQFIFQYYREEENGRGNFPPRFSGLQFPNYSSELNVNALELDDSALYLCATRTSGKHSYNEQFFGPGTRLTVL.

The chain carries TRBV4-3 and TRBJ2-3; 9 nucleotides match TRBD2. Germline V CDR1 and CDR2: LGHNA, YSLEER. The CDR3 length is 16 residues. Losses at the gene ends were 4 bases for V and 4 bases for J; bases not matched to a gene: 9. CDR3 sequence (DNA): TGCGCCAGCAGCCGGGAGTGGCGGGGGGGGGCAGATACGCAGTATTTT. Translated, it gives CASSREWRGGADTQYF.

V usage is TRBV6-5 and J usage is TRBJ2-7, with 8 bases lining up with TRBD2. The CDR3 sequence is 16 residues long. Germline V gives CDR1 MNHEY, CDR2 SVGAGI. Trimming removed 0 bases from V and 3 bases from J; junction bases left unmatched: 7. The CDR3 protein is CASSYSSGTRGYEQYF. CDR3 in DNA: TGTGCCAGCAGTTACTCCAGTGGGACTAGGGGCTACGAGCAGTACTTC.

This rearrangement joins TRBV7-9 to TRBJ2-7, with 7 nucleotides matching TRBD1. There are 15 residues in the CDR3. The ends lost 1 base at V and 2 bases at J; junction bases unmatched: 5. Germline CDR1 SEHNR, CDR2 FQNEAQ (reference sequence). The CDR3 DNA follows: TGTGCCAGCAGCTTAGGGGGACAGAATCCCTACGAGCAGTACTTC. Residues: CASSLGGQNPYEQYF.

This chain uses TRBV7-2 with TRBJ2-3, with 9 bases identical to TRBD2. Per the germline V gene, CDR1 is SGHTA and CDR2 is FQGNSA. The J segment lost 4 bases and the V segment lost 3 bases, leaving 11 bases of the junction unmatched. The CDR3 is made up of 17 amino acids. The CDR3 DNA reads TGTGCCAGCAGCTTCTCTCTACTCGGCGGGGGGGCAGATACGCAGTATTTT. Translation gives CASSFSLLGGGADTQYF.

The chain links TRBV18 to TRBJ2-1; 8 bases align to TRBD2. Trimming at V came to 2 bases and at J to 7 bases, leaving 7 bases not matched to a gene. Germline values: CDR1 KGHSH, CDR2 LQKENI. The length of the CDR3 is 15 residues. The CDR3 sequence is CASSPIGSGDNEQFF. DNA for the CDR3: TGTGCCAGCTCACCAATCGGTAGCGGGGATAATGAGCAGTTCTTC.

This chain links TRBV6-6 with TRBJ1-6; D unresolved. The germline V and J ends were trimmed by 2 bases and 8 bases, with 10 bases remaining between them. The CDR3 contains 14 residues. Looked up from germline, CDR1 is MNHNY and CDR2 is SVGAGI (reference sequence). The CDR3: CASSYREGYSPLHF. Written as DNA, the CDR3 is TGTGCCAGCAGTTACAGGGAGGGCTATTCACCCCTCCACTTT.

J is TRBJ1-3 and V is TRBV9; no clear D. Germline CDR1 is SGDLS and CDR2 is YYNGEE. The V end lost 3 bases, the J end lost 3 bases, and 16 bases lay between the germline ends. This CDR3 spans 16 amino acids. CDR3 in DNA: TGTGCCAGCAGCGATCATAAGTTGGCCCTTGGAAACACCATATATTTT. This sequence encodes CASSDHKLALGNTIYF.

The V and J genes are TRBV6-1 and TRBJ1-2; TRBD1 aligns across 7 bases. Per germline, CDR1 MNHNS and CDR2 SASEGT. CDR3 length equals 14 residues. V lost 7 bases and J lost 6; bases outside the gene matches: 11. The CDR3: CASTKTGELNGYTF. The CDR3 bases are TGTGCCAGCACTAAAACAGGGGAACTTAATGGCTACACCTTC.

J is TRBJ2-1 and V is TRBV6-6; D ambiguous. V was trimmed by 5 bases and J by 9 bases, leaving 11 bases between them. Germline V lookup: CDR1 MNHNY, CDR2 SVGAGI (reference sequence). The CDR3 consists of 12 residues. This CDR3 is CASSPTASEQFF. For the CDR3, the DNA is TGTGCCAGCAGTCCCACAGCAAGTGAGCAGTTCTTC.